The clone carrying this TCR beta chain was detected ten times or more. The antigen remains unidentified. Breast cancer patients provided tissue from their axillary draining lymph nodes. The sample comes from a study of breast tumors, draining lymph nodes, adjacent tissues. TCRdb re-called the multiplex PCR reads with MiXCR, one entry per CDR3 protein. This repertoire shows 200,000 or so distinct CDR3 sequences, approximately 30% found once; its top ten account for 4.3%. The CDR3 length is 15 residues. J lost 4 bases, V lost 0 bases, and 3 bases had no gene match. CDR1 is DFQATT and CDR2 is SNEGSKA in the germline V gene (reference sequence). Whole-study findings and limits: Compared with basal-like, luminal-like tumors shared significantly more repertoire with nontumor tissue.

This rearrangement joins TRBV20-1 to TRBJ1-6, with 7 bases that match TRBD1. This receptor was obtained from a female donor with breast cancer. Some clones in this sample may be carry-over from other donors' samples. The sequencing sample was made of axillary lymph node tissue. The DNA for the CDR3 is TGCAGTGCTAGAGAGCCGGGACAGTATAATTCACCCCTCCACTTT. Encoded protein: CSAREPGQYNSPLHF.